This TCR beta chain appears in the sequencing data of a study of beta chain features in type 1 diabetes. Regarding the study as a whole: Shorter TCRB CDR3s, moderately but significantly so, were found in Type 1 diabetes patients in all four CD4+ subsets.

This clone has just a few counts. Its antigen is as yet unknown. Germline V gene lookup returns CDR1 SQVTM and CDR2 ANQGSEA. This CDR3 spans 13 amino acids. The V and J ends lost 7 bases and 8 bases, in that order; junction bases with no gene match: 13. The sequenced template was cDNA made from the entire isolated RNA. Here immunoSEQ multiplex PCR was the method, and the copy in TCRdb shows in-frame clones only, minus some. The table records fewer than 300,000 clones, around 9.9% of them present only once. This clonotype was sampled from a man aged 25 to 45 with type 1 diabetes. Sequencing was carried out using naive CD4+ T cells from blood. The rearrangement uses TRBV29-1 and TRBJ1-2, with TRBD1 identical over 7 bases. In nucleotides, the CDR3 is TGCAGCGCTTCCCGGGACAGAGTTGCAGGCTACACCTTC. It specifies CSASRDRVAGYTF. Using reference TRBV29-1 and TRBJ1-2 for the parts outside the CDR3, the full variable domain is SAVISQKPSRDICQRGTSLTIQCQVDSQVTMMFWYRQQPGQSLTLIATANQGSEATYESGFVIDKFPISRPNLTFSTLTVSNMSPEDSSIYLCSASRDRVAGYTFGSGTRLTVV.